The 15 T cell receptor beta chains reported below all come from one sample, sequenced in a study of T cells after yellow fever vaccination. MiXCR, run by TCRdb on the 5' RACE reads, gives a single entry per CDR3 protein. Altogether 50,000 or so distinct CDR3 sequences are present, roughly 7.4% being singletons, with the ten largest covering about 40%. The sample in question was CD8+ T cells sorted from PBMCs, obtained on the day of the first yellow fever vaccination. The source of these receptors is a young man who received the YFV17D yellow fever vaccine.

This clonotype was counted between two and nine times. The rearrangement uses TRBV7-2 and TRBJ2-5, with 8 bases lining up with TRBD1. The germline CDR1 and CDR2 sequences are SGHTA and FQGNSA. The ends lost 4 bases at V and 2 bases at J; junction bases unmatched: 6. The CDR3 runs 15 residues. CDR3 protein: CASSYLDRAQETQYF. DNA of the CDR3: TGTGCCAGCAGCTACCTGGACAGGGCTCAAGAGACCCAGTACTTC. Full variable domain (outside the CDR3, taken from reference TRBV7-2 and TRBJ2-5): GAGVSQSPSNKVTEKGKDVELRCDPISGHTALYWYRQSLGQGLEFLIYFQGNSAPDKSGLPSDRFSAERTGGSVSTLTIQRTQQEDSAVYLCASSYLDRAQETQYFGPGTRLLVL.

There are many counts of this clonotype. The chain recombines TRBV12-3 or TRBV12-4 with TRBJ1-1; no firm D call. Deletions cut 6 bases from V and 0 bases from J, with 11 bases between. The CDR3 totals 14 residues. The CDR3 nucleotides are TGTGCCAGCAGCTCAACAGCGATGAACACTGAAGCTTTCTTT. This codes for CASSSTAMNTEAFF.

The chain carries TRBV18 and TRBJ2-7; D uncertain. CDR1 is KGHSH and CDR2 is LQKENI in the germline V gene. There are 16 residues in the CDR3. Between the trimmed V and J ends, which lost 1 base and 7 bases, there was a span of 20 bases. CDR3 nucleotide sequence: TGTGCCAGCTCACCACGGGCTAGTTCGGGTAATCGGGAGCAGTACTTC. Translating gives CASSPRASSGNREQYF. Together with reference TRBV18 and TRBJ2-7, the CDR3 gives the full variable domain: NAGVMQNPRHLVRRRGQEARLRCSPMKGHSHVYWYRQLPEEGLKFMVYLQKENIIDESGMPKERFSAEFPKEGPSILRIQQVVRGDSAAYFCASSPRASSGNREQYFGPGTRLTVT.

This clonotype came up many times. This sequence joins TRBV16 and TRBJ2-1; D unresolved. V lost 0 bases and J lost 7, with 19 bases in between. The CDR3 is 17 amino acids. Per the germline V gene, CDR1 is KGHSY and CDR2 is FQNENV. DNA of the CDR3: TGTGCCAGCAGCCAATCCCCGGCGGCTGGGTCAGCAAATGAGCAGTTCTTC. Protein product: CASSQSPAAGSANEQFF.

This chain joins TRBV7-9 and TRBJ2-1; D gene unclear. Per germline, CDR1 SEHNR and CDR2 FQNEAQ (reference sequence). V was clipped by 5 bases and J by 7 bases, with 15 bases between them. The CDR3 runs to 14 residues. CDR3 sequence reads: CASSPRRLGNEQFF. The DNA for the CDR3 is TGTGCCAGCAGCCCTCGACGGCTAGGAAATGAGCAGTTCTTC. Drawing the rest from reference TRBV7-9 and TRBJ2-1, the complete variable domain is DTGVSQNPRHKITKRGQNVTFRCDPISEHNRLYWYRQTLGQGPEFLTYFQNEAQLEKSRLLSDRFSAERPKGSFSTLEIQRTEQGDSAMYLCASSPRRLGNEQFFGPGTRLTVL.

This clonotype was picked up many times. The rearrangement joins TRBV29-1 to TRBJ2-7, with D possibly matching TRBD1 (5 bases). Germline V gene sequence: CDR1 SQVTM, CDR2 ANQGSEA. The CDR3 has 11 residues. V lost 2 bases and J 7 bases, leaving 9 bases between the germline ends. The CDR3 DNA sequence: TGCAGCGTTGAAAGGGGCGGAGAGCAGTACTTC. This codes for CSVERGGEQYF.

The gene calls are TRBV6-5 and TRBJ1-1; D is ambiguous. Trimming stripped 0 bases from V and 6 bases from J, with 8 bases between. The CDR3 has 13 residues. The V gene's germline CDR1 is MNHEY and CDR2 SVGAGI. CDR3 bases: TGTGCCAGCAGTTACTCGCCCGGGGCTGAAGCTTTCTTT. It specifies CASSYSPGAEAFF.

This clonotype showed up just a few times. The V and J genes are TRBV2 and TRBJ1-3; D gene ambiguous. The ends were cut back, 0 bases at V and 0 bases at J, with 6 bases in the middle. CDR1 is SNHLY and CDR2 is FYNNEI in the germline V gene. The CDR3 loop spans 15 amino acids. The DNA for the CDR3 is TGTGCCAGCAGTGAAGCGTTCTTCTCTGGAAACACCATATATTTT. Protein: CASSEAFFSGNTIYF.

The chain uses TRBV20-1 and TRBJ2-3, with TRBD1 matching 9 bases. Germline V gene data show CDR1 as DFQATT and CDR2 as SNEGSKA (reference sequence). The ends lost 6 bases at V and 4 bases at J; junction bases unmatched: 11. The CDR3 has 15 amino acids. As DNA, the CDR3 is TGCAGTGCCCACTCCGGGACAGGGCGTTCAGATACGCAGTATTTT. Amino acids: CSAHSGTGRSDTQYF.

The table lists this clonotype with a few counts. The rearrangement links TRBV7-6 to TRBJ2-1; 8 nucleotides line up with TRBD2. This CDR3 spans 15 amino acids. Germline V gene lookup returns CDR1 SGHVS and CDR2 FNYEAQ. After removal of 5 bases from V and 2 bases from J, the junction contained 5 bases not matched to a gene. The CDR3 coding sequence is TGTGCCAGCAGCCTTCGGGGGGGCCCCTACAATGAGCAGTTCTTC. Protein: CASSLRGGPYNEQFF.

CDR3 sequence: CASSHRASGANEQFF. CDR3 nucleotides: TGTGCCAGCAGCCACCGAGCTAGCGGGGCAAATGAGCAGTTCTTC. V is TRBV3-1 and J is TRBJ2-1; 9 bases map to TRBD2. The CDR3 loop spans 15 amino acids. V gave up 3 bases and J gave up 7 bases; unmatched junction bases: 7. Germline V gives CDR1 LGHDT, CDR2 YNNKEL (reference sequence).

CDR3: CASSPEVRRGHYEQYF. The CDR3 coding sequence is TGTGCCAGCAGCCCCGAGGTCCGCAGGGGGCATTACGAGCAGTACTTC. This chain connects TRBV28 to TRBJ2-7, with 8 positions matching TRBD1. With V trimmed by 6 bases and J by 4 bases, 14 bases remained unmatched. The germline gives CDR1 MDHEN, CDR2 SYDVKM. CDR3 length: 16 residues.

This clonotype was observed many times. J is TRBJ2-3 and V is TRBV29-1; the D gene is possibly TRBD1 (6 bases). Germline CDR1 and CDR2: SQVTM and ANQGSEA. V lost 8 bases and J lost 5, with 14 bases in between. CDR3 length: 12 amino acids. The CDR3 here is CSSKRGGDTQYF. CDR3 DNA: TGCAGCTCGAAGAGAGGGGGAGATACGCAGTATTTT.

Points on this clonotype: Compared with germline, one end of the junction differs, possibly owing to a read error. The rearrangement joins TRBV7-3 to TRBJ1-6, with 9 bases lining up with TRBD1. Per germline, CDR1 SGHTA and CDR2 FQGTGA. The CDR3 totals 14 residues. CDR3 region: CAGSRTGAGSPLHF. The CDR3 DNA follows: TGTGCCGGCAGCCGGACAGGGGCTGGTTCACCCCTCCACTTT.

This clonotype was observed many times. This rearrangement joins TRBV5-1 to TRBJ2-3, with no clear D. V shed 4 bases and J shed 2 bases, with 11 bases lying between them. CDR1 SGHRS and CDR2 YFSETQ come from the germline V gene. This CDR3 region has 14 residues. The CDR3 DNA follows: TGCGCCAGCAGCCCATTACTGATCACAGATACGCAGTATTTT. Amino acids: CASSPLLITDTQYF. Looking up the rest from reference TRBV5-1 and TRBJ2-3 gives the full variable domain: KAGVTQTPRYLIKTRGQQVTLSCSPISGHRSVSWYQQTPGQGLQFLFEYFSETQRNKGNFPGRFSGRQFSNSRSEMNVSTLELGDSALYLCASSPLLITDTQYFGPGTRLTVL.